Following are 7 T cell receptor beta chains from one sample sequenced in a study of cytotoxic CD8 clonotypes in ibrutinib-treated CLL. TCRdb's copy holds only in-frame clones and misses some; the assay was immunoSEQ multiplex PCR. The sample includes roughly 190,000 clones, approximately 72% seen only once; the top ten take roughly an eighth. The sequences come from PBMCs, collected after 24 months of ibrutinib treatment. The receptors come from a human donor with chronic lymphocytic leukemia.

The V gene is TRBV7-9, the J gene TRBJ2-5; D tentatively reads TRBD1 or TRBD2 (5 bases each). Trimming shortened V by 5 bases and J by 2 bases, and 12 bases separated the two germline ends. This CDR3 spans 14 amino acids. Looked up from germline, CDR1 is SEHNR and CDR2 is FQNEAQ (reference sequence). The CDR3 DNA follows: TGTGCCAGCAGCACGACGGGACGGCAAGAGACCCAGTACTTC. Its translation is CASSTTGRQETQYF.

This clone was counted only a few times. The chain couples TRBV5-4 to TRBJ2-5; 10 bases map to TRBD2. J was trimmed by 4 bases and V by 0 bases; bases with no gene match: 6. Germline CDR1 SGHNT, CDR2 YYREEE (reference sequence). The CDR3 is made up of 16 amino acids. CDR3 protein: CASSLASGSMTETQYF. The CDR3 bases are TGTGCCAGCAGCTTGGCTAGCGGGAGTATGACAGAGACCCAGTACTTC.

The chain has TRBV12-1 and TRBJ2-1; the tabulated D call, TRBD2, remains unverified against the DNA. TRBV12-1 is described as a pseudogene. CDR3 size: 17 residues. CDR3 coding DNA: TGTGCCAGCAGCTTTGATAAGTGGGAGGGACCCTACAATGAGCAGTTCTTC. Protein: CASSFDKWEGPYNEQFF.

The chain has TRBV11-2 and TRBJ2-4, with 8 bases that match TRBD2. Trimming at V came to 5 bases and at J to 8 bases, leaving 8 bases not matched to a gene. Germline V gene sequence: CDR1 SGHAT, CDR2 FQNNGV. This CDR3 has 14 residues. In nucleotides, the CDR3 is TGTGCCAGCAGCCCCGGGACCGGGAGGGACATTCAGTACTTC. It codes for CASSPGTGRDIQYF.

The J gene is TRBJ2-2, the V gene TRBV5-4; D is tentatively TRBD1 or TRBD2 (5 bases each). Germline CDR1 is SGHNT and CDR2 is YYREEE (reference sequence). Trimming stripped 0 bases from V and 2 bases from J, with 11 bases between. The CDR3 length is 16 residues. In nucleotides, the CDR3 is TGTGCCAGCAGCTTGGCCGAGGGGTCAAACACCGGGGAGCTGTTTTTT. It yields the protein CASSLAEGSNTGELFF. The full variable domain, rest sourced from reference TRBV5-4 and TRBJ2-2, is ETGVTQSPTHLIKTRGQQVTLRCSSQSGHNTVSWYQQALGQGPQFIFQYYREEENGRGNFPPRFSGLQFPNYSSELNVNALELDDSALYLCASSLAEGSNTGELFFGEGSRLTVL.

The chain joins TRBV5-1 to TRBJ1-3, with D perhaps TRBD1 (5 bases). The CDR3 runs to 14 residues. The V and J ends lost 0 bases and 2 bases respectively, with 6 bases between them. The V gene's germline CDR1 is SGHRS and CDR2 YFSETQ. CDR3 sequence (DNA): TGCGCCAGCAGCTTGGCGGGGGCTGGAAACACCATATATTTT. Protein: CASSLAGAGNTIYF. The full variable domain, rest sourced from reference TRBV5-1 and TRBJ1-3, is KAGVTQTPRYLIKTRGQQVTLSCSPISGHRSVSWYQQTPGQGLQFLFEYFSETQRNKGNFPGRFSGRQFSNSRSEMNVSTLELGDSALYLCASSLAGAGNTIYFGEGSWLTVV.

The rearrangement links TRBV4-3 to TRBJ2-7; 8 bases are shared with TRBD2. CDR1 is LGHNA, CDR2 YSLEER, per germline. The CDR3 is 15 residues long. J was trimmed by 4 bases and V by 3 bases; bases with no gene match: 8. The CDR3 sequence: CASSHGLAGTYEQYF. The CDR3, as DNA: TGCGCCAGCAGCCACGGACTAGCAGGAACTTACGAGCAGTACTTC.